This entry features one T cell receptor (beta chain) sequence. The target antigen is unknown. This record belongs to a study of shared clonotypes between healthy human individuals. The CDR3 extends over 13 amino acids. From germline, CDR1 is KGHSH and CDR2 LQKENI. V lost 3 bases and J 4 bases, leaving 9 bases between the germline ends. Method: immunoSEQ multiplex PCR; TCRdb's copy keeps in-frame clones and lacks some. The sample lists around 350,000 clones, 73% seen once, with about 10% in the top ten. Study-level points and caveats: Naive subsets tended to show greater estimated richness than memory subsets.

This receptor was identified in a man between 25 and 39 years old in good health. V and J are TRBV18 and TRBJ1-2; D is unresolved. The sample comprised memory CD4+ T cells sorted from blood. Subset here: CD45RA-negative fraction. CDR3 DNA: TGTGCCAGCTCACCGTCAAGGTCCTATGGCTACACCTTC. It translates to CASSPSRSYGYTF.